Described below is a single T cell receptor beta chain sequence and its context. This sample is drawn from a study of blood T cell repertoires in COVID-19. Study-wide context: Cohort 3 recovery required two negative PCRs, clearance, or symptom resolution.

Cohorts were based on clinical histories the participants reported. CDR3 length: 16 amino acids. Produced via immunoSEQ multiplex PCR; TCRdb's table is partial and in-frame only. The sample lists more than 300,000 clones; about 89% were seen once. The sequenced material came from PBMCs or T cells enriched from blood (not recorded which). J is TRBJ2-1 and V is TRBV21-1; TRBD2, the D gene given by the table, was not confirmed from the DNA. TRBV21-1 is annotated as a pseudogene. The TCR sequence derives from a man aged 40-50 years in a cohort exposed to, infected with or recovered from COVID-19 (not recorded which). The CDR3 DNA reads TGTGCCAGCAGCAAAAGGGCTAGCGGCAAAAGCGATGAGCAGTTCTTC. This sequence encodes CASSKRASGKSDEQFF.